This T cell receptor (beta chain) was profiled in a study of T cells in Graves' hyperthyroidism and ophthalmopathy. Authors of the study amplified TCR beta CDR3 regions from RNA transcripts. First-round RT-PCR with HTBI primers amplified the TCR CDR3 region. TCRdb passed the multiplex PCR reads through MiXCR, listing each CDR3 protein once. The table has a few hundred thousand distinct CDR3 sequences, roughly 25% seen once; the top ten hold around 79%. From germline, CDR1 is GTSNPN and CDR2 SVGIG (reference sequence). The length of the CDR3 is 11 residues. V was trimmed by 7 bases and J by 14 bases, leaving 18 bases between them. Clinical symptoms, serum thyroxine and TRAb, thyroid ultrasound and orbital computed tomography together formed the diagnostic basis.

The sequenced material came from blood. The chain couples TRBV30 to TRBJ2-1; the D gene is possibly TRBD2 (5 bases). This TCR derives from a man aged 45 to 65 with Graves' hyperthyroidism. The CDR3 DNA sequence: TGTGCCTTAGGTCAAACTAACGGGAAGTTCTTC. Its translation is CALGQTNGKFF.